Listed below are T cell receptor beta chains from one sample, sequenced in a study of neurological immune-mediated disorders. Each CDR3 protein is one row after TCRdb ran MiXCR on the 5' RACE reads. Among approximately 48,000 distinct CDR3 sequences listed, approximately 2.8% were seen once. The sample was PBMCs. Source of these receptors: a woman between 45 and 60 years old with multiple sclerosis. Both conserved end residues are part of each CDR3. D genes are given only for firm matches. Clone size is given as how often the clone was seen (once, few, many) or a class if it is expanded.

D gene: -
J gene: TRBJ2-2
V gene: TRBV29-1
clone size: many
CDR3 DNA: TGCAGCGTTGATCTTGGGAACACCGGGGAGCTGTTTTTT
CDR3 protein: CSVDLGNTGELFF

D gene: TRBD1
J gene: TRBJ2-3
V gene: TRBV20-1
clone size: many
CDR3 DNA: TGCAGTGCTAGCCTCGGGACAGGGGGCGGGACAGATACGCAGTATTTT
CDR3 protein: CSASLGTGGGTDTQYF

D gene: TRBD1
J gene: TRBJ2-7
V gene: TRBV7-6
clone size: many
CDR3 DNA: TGTGCCAGCAGCTCTAGAGTAGGGGGCAGCTACGAGCAGTACTTC
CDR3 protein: CASSSRVGGSYEQYF

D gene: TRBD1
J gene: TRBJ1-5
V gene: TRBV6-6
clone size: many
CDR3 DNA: TGTGCCAGCAGCGCAGGGGGCGTTCAGCCCCAGCATTTT
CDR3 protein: CASSAGGVQPQHF

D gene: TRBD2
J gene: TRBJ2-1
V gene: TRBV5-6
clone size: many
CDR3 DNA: TGTGCCAGCAGCTCCTCTAGCGCAGCGGGGGACAATGAGCAGTTCTTC
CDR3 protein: CASSSSSAAGDNEQFF

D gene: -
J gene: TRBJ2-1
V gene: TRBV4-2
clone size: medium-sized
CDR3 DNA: TGTGCCAGCAGCCAACATAGGGGCGGGGACAATGAGCAGTTCTTC
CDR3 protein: CASSQHRGGDNEQFF

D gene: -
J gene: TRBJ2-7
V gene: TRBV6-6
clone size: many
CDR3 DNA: TGTGCCAGCAGTTACTCTTCGGGACCCGAGCAGTACTTC
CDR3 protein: CASSYSSGPEQYF

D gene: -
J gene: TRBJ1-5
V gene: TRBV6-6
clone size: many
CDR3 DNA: TGTGCCAGCAGTTACTCATTAGAGCTACTCCCAAGGCATTTT
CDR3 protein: CASSYSLELLPRHF

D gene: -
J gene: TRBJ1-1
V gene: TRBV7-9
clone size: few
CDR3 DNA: TGTGCCAGCAAGGTTATGAGCACTGAAGCTTTCTTT
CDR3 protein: CASKVMSTEAFF

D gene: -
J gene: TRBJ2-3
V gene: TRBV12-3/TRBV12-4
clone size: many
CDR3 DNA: TGTGCCAGCAGTCAGTGGGGGGGGGCATTAGATACGCAGTATTTT
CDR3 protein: CASSQWGGALDTQYF

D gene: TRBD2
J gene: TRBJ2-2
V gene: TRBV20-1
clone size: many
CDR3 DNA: TGCAGTGCTAGGGGGACTAGCGGGTCCTCGAACACCGGGGAGCTGTTTTTT
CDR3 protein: CSARGTSGSSNTGELFF

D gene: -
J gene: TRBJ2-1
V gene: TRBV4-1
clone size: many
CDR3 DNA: TGCGCCAGCAGCCACTCCAGGGACCGCTACTACAATGAGCAGTTCTTC
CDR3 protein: CASSHSRDRYYNEQFF

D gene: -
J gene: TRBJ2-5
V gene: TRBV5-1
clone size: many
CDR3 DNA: TGCGCCAGCAGCTTAAGCAGGGGTACCTACCAAGAGACCCAGTACTTC
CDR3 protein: CASSLSRGTYQETQYF

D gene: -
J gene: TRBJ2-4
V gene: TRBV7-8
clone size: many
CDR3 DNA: TGTGCCAGCAGCTTACGGCTGGGCCTCGAAAACATTCAGTACTTC
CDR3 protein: CASSLRLGLENIQYF

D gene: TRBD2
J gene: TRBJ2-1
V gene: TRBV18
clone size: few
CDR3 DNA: TGTGCCAGCTCAATTGCTAGCGGGGACAATGAGCAGTTCTTC
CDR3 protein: CASSIASGDNEQFF

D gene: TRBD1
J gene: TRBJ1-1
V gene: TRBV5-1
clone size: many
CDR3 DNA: TGCGCCAGCAGCCCTCGACAGGGGGGATCGAACACTGAAGCTTTCTTT
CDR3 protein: CASSPRQGGSNTEAFF

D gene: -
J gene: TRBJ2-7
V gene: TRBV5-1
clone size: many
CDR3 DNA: TGCGCCAGCAGCTTGGGTGTGCTTTACGAGCAGTACTTC
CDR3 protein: CASSLGVLYEQYF

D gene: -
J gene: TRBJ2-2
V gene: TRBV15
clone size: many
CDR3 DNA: TGTGCCACCAGCCTCGGGGTGACCGGGGAGCTGTTTTTT
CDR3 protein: CATSLGVTGELFF

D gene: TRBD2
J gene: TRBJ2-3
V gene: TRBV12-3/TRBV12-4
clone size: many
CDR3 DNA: TGTGCCAGCAGTTTAGCCGGCGTCTGGCGGGAGGGAAGGCCAGATACGCAGTATTTT
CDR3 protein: CASSLAGVWREGRPDTQYF

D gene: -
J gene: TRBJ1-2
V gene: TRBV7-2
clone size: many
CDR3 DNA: TGTGCCAGCAGCTTAGGAACCGCGGCCGACACCTTC
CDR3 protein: CASSLGTAADTF

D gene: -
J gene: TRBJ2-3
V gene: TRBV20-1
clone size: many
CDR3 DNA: TGCAGTGCTAGAGTTCCCGGGGTTGGGGGAGATACGCAGTATTTT
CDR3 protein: CSARVPGVGGDTQYF

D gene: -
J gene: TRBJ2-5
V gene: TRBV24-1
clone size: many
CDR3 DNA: TGTGCCACCAGTGATTTCGGCCGGGCGGTGAGGCAAGAGACCCAGTACTTC
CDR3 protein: CATSDFGRAVRQETQYF